Shown below are 2 T cell receptor beta chains from a single sample sequenced in a study of CD8 T cells in ankylosing spondylitis. TCRdb recomputed calls from the 5' RACE reads with MiXCR, one row per CDR3 protein. The sample holds fewer than 250,000 distinct CDR3 sequences, roughly 10% seen once. The material sequenced was blood, either unsorted or a sorted T cell fraction (not recorded which). The origin of the receptors is a male donor with ankylosing spondylitis or in good health (not recorded which).

This clonotype was counted many times. The V call is TRBV5-6, the J call TRBJ2-1; TRBD1 matches at 7 bases. V trimming: 4 bases; J trimming: 2 bases; junction bases outside the gene matches: 6. The CDR3 covers 15 residues. Germline values: CDR1 SGHDT, CDR2 YYEEEE. The CDR3 spells CASSPSTGTYNEQFF. The CDR3 region has the DNA TGTGCCAGCAGCCCGTCGACAGGGACCTACAATGAGCAGTTCTTC.

This clonotype appeared a few times. V and J are TRBV6-5 and TRBJ1-4; the D gene is possibly TRBD1 (6 bases). V was pared by 6 bases and J by 13 bases, with 15 bases between. Per germline, CDR1 MNHEY and CDR2 SVGAGI. The CDR3 extends over 12 amino acids. The CDR3 DNA follows: TGTGCCAGCAGCGGTACCCTAGGGGGACTGTTTTTT. This encodes CASSGTLGGLFF.